These 12 T cell receptor beta chains were sequenced from one sample in a study of blood T cell repertoires in COVID-19. Clones were read by immunoSEQ multiplex PCR, and TCRdb kept only the in-frame ones, dropping some. There are 100,000 to 150,000 clones in the sample; around 88% occur only once, and 4.3% lies in the top ten. The specimen sequenced was peripheral blood. These TCRs come from a man aged 60-69 years with COVID-19, enrolled during active disease.

The chain is built from TRBV19 and TRBJ1-5, with a possible D match to TRBD1 (5 bases). Deletions cut 6 bases from V and 11 bases from J, with 17 bases between. The CDR3 length is 13 residues. From germline, CDR1 is LNHDA and CDR2 SQIVND (reference sequence). CDR3 DNA sequence: TGTGCCAGTAGAAACCGGCAGGGTTCGGCCCAGCATTTT. Translation gives CASRNRQGSAQHF.

This chain joins TRBV5-4 and TRBJ2-1, with a tentative D call TRBD2 (6 bases). The CDR3 covers 16 residues. V lost 3 bases and J 2 bases, leaving 15 bases between the germline ends. The germline gives CDR1 SGHNT, CDR2 YYREEE (reference sequence). The CDR3 region has the DNA TGTGCCAGCAGCTCTTACCGGGACTCACCCTACAATGAGCAGTTCTTC. Amino acid sequence: CASSSYRDSPYNEQFF.

The V gene is TRBV29-1, the J gene TRBJ2-1, with D unresolved. The germline V gene encodes CDR1 SQVTM and CDR2 ANQGSEA. The CDR3 contains 10 residues. V shed 1 base and J shed 14 bases, with 9 bases lying between them. The CDR3 sequence is CSVEAPLEFF. Written as DNA, the CDR3 is TGCAGCGTTGAAGCCCCTCTCGAGTTCTTC.

In its sample, this clone was seen once. J is TRBJ1-2 and V is TRBV6-5; no clear D gene. CDR1 and CDR2 (germline): MNHEY, SVGAGI. The V end lost 6 bases, the J end lost 1 base, and 6 bases lay between the germline ends. This CDR3 comprises 12 residues. CDR3 bases: TGTGCCAGCAGACCTAATAACTATGGCTACACCTTC. Its protein product is CASRPNNYGYTF.

The chain combines TRBV3-1 (or the pseudogene TRBV3-2) with TRBJ2-1; D is perhaps TRBD1 (5 bases). The CDR3 runs 17 residues. The V end was cut by 0 bases, the J end by 6 bases, with 18 bases between. CDR1 LGHDT and CDR2 YNNKEL come from the germline V gene (reference sequence). CDR3 in amino acids: CASSQDYRSLQINEQFF. Written as DNA, the CDR3 is TGTGCCAGCAGCCAAGATTACAGGAGCCTACAAATCAATGAGCAGTTCTTC.

The CDR3 region has the DNA TGTGCCAGCAGTCTACTAAGCACCGGGGAGCTGTTTTTT. Its translation is CASSLLSTGELFF. The chain links TRBV6-5 to TRBJ2-2, with D hard to call. V was cut by 5 bases and J by 4 bases, with 8 bases left in between. Germline V gives CDR1 MNHEY, CDR2 SVGAGI. The CDR3 covers 13 residues.

The gene calls are TRBV29-1 and TRBJ1-5, with TRBD1 as a possible D gene (6 bases). Germline CDR1 SQVTM, CDR2 ANQGSEA. The CDR3 totals 13 residues. The V end lost 5 bases, the J end lost 4 bases, and 12 bases lay between the germline ends. The CDR3 region has the DNA TGCAGCGTTACGGACAGTGATAATCAGCCCCAGCATTTT. It specifies CSVTDSDNQPQHF.

The rearrangement joins TRBV28 to TRBJ2-7, with a weak D call TRBD2 (5 bases). CDR1 is MDHEN and CDR2 is SYDVKM in the germline V gene. The CDR3 totals 15 residues. Between the trimmed V and J ends, which lost 4 bases and 6 bases, there was a span of 19 bases. The CDR3, as DNA: TGTGCCAGCAGTTCGACCGGGGTAGCCTCCCTCGAGCAGTACTTC. Translating gives CASSSTGVASLEQYF.

A few counts support this clone. The chain recombines TRBV10-3 with TRBJ1-3, with 10 bases aligning to TRBD1. After removal of 6 bases from V and 2 bases from J, the junction contained 4 bases not matched to a gene. The length of the CDR3 is 15 residues. Per the germline V gene, CDR1 is ENHRY and CDR2 is SYGVKD. CDR3 nucleotide sequence: TGTGCCATCAGAAGACAGGGGGCGACTGGAAACACCATATATTTT. It specifies CAIRRQGATGNTIYF.

The chain employs TRBV30 and TRBJ1-6; D call uncertain. Deletions cut 3 bases from V and 7 bases from J, with 25 bases between. This CDR3 region has 18 residues. The germline V gene has CDR1 GTSNPN and CDR2 SVGIG (reference sequence). The CDR3, as DNA: TGTGCCTGGAGGACCCCGGTGGGCATCAGCGGTACGAATTCACCCCTCCACTTT. This gives the protein CAWRTPVGISGTNSPLHF.

This chain joins TRBV2 and TRBJ2-2, with 8 bases that match TRBD1. This CDR3 is built from 13 residues. V trimming: 6 bases; J trimming: 5 bases; junction bases outside the gene matches: 2. CDR1 is SNHLY, CDR2 FYNNEI, per germline. This chain's CDR3 is CASRQGETGELFF. CDR3 DNA: TGTGCCAGCAGACAGGGGGAAACCGGGGAGCTGTTTTTT.

The chain recombines TRBV7-3 with TRBJ2-3, with 10 bases lining up with TRBD2. J lost 6 bases, V lost 5 bases, and 5 bases had no gene match. Germline CDR1 reads SGHTA; CDR2 reads FQGTGA. There are 14 residues in the CDR3. CDR3 DNA sequence: TGTGCCAGCAGCCTCGGGACTAGCGAGGATACGCAGTATTTT. Residues: CASSLGTSEDTQYF.